This TCR beta chain was retrieved from a study of blood T cell repertoires in COVID-19. Whole-study context: Samples came from the United States, Italy and Spain, spanning acute and convalescent COVID-19.

Here immunoSEQ multiplex PCR was the method, and the copy in TCRdb shows in-frame clones only, minus some. The table records roughly 260,000 clones, more than 75% of them present only once. CDR3 length equals 13 residues. V was clipped by 6 bases and J by 6 bases, with 13 bases between them. CDR1 and CDR2 (germline): SGHTA, FQGTGA. V and J are TRBV7-3 and TRBJ2-3; maybe TRBD1 (6 bases). The TCR originated in a woman aged 50 to 60 with acute or convalescent COVID-19. The specimen sequenced was peripheral blood. The CDR3 sequence is CASSQGGYDTQYF. The CDR3 bases are TGTGCCAGCAGTCAAGGGGGTTACGATACGCAGTATTTT. Full variable domain (outside the CDR3, taken from reference TRBV7-3 and TRBJ2-3): GAGVSQTPSNKVTEKGKYVELRCDPISGHTALYWYRQSLGQGPEFLIYFQGTGAADDSGLPNDRFFAVRPEGSVSTLKIQRTERGDSAVYLCASSQGGYDTQYFGPGTRLTVL.